A single sample gave rise to the 29 T cell receptor beta chains below, sequenced in a study of T cells in Graves' hyperthyroidism and ophthalmopathy. TCR beta CDR3 region amplification was performed from RNA transcripts. RT-PCR in the first round (using the HTBI primer set) targeted the TCR CDR3. A single record per CDR3 protein comes from TCRdb applying MiXCR to the multiplex PCR reads. The sample consists of about 840,000 distinct CDR3 sequences, over 35% of them appearing once. The specimen sequenced was blood. All receptors come from a man aged 18 to 30 with Graves' hyperthyroidism.

This clonotype was counted many times. V is TRBV7-9 and J is TRBJ1-2, with D perhaps matching TRBD1 (6 bases). With 3 bases removed from V and 3 bases from J, the gap between germline ends came to 17 bases. The CDR3 is made up of 16 amino acids. Looked up from germline, CDR1 is SEHNR and CDR2 is FQNEAQ (reference sequence). In DNA form, the CDR3 reads TGTGCCAGCAGCTTGACACGGGGGCCGGCAGACTATGGCTACACCTTC. It yields the protein CASSLTRGPADYGYTF.

In its sample, this clonotype was seen many times. This chain uses TRBV25-1 with TRBJ1-2; the match to TRBD1 covers 7 bases. CDR3 length equals 17 residues. The junction had 14 bases not matched to a gene; V was cut back by 3 bases and J by 4 bases. Germline values: CDR1 MGHDK, CDR2 SYGVNS. The CDR3 coding sequence is TGTGCCAGCAGTGACCGCACGCACAGGGGCGCAAGCTATGGCTACACCTTC. As protein: CASSDRTHRGASYGYTF.

Note on this clonotype: Since the CDR3 does not end with the conserved phenylalanine or tryptophan, this likely comes from a read error. This chain joins TRBV10-1 and TRBJ2-7; D possibly corresponds to TRBD1 (5 bases). CDR1 is WNHNN and CDR2 is SYGVQD in the germline V gene (reference sequence). V was cut by 4 bases and J by 0 bases, with 10 bases left in between. The CDR3 loop spans 14 amino acids. CDR3 sequence reads: CASSAKGLSYEQYL. The CDR3 nucleotides read TGCGCCAGCAGTGCGAAGGGGCTCTCCTACGAGCAGTACCTC.

This clonotype was observed a handful of times. The chain links TRBV7-3 to TRBJ1-1; D remains ambiguous. CDR1 is SGHTA and CDR2 is FQGTGA in the germline V gene. Trimming pared 5 bases from V and 2 bases from J, leaving 12 bases between. The CDR3 has 14 amino acids. The CDR3 region is CASSPYSPNTEAFF. The CDR3 nucleotides are TGTGCCAGCAGCCCATACAGCCCTAACACTGAAGCTTTCTTT.

This clonotype was picked up one time. One junction end disagrees with the germline gene, perhaps due to a read error. The chain recombines TRBV4-2 with TRBJ2-5, with 8 bases fitting TRBD2. CDR1 is LGHNA, CDR2 YNFKEQ, per germline. This CDR3 contains 15 residues. The CDR3 DNA follows: TGTGCCAGCAGCCAAGAAGGAACTAGCGGAGAGGCCCAGTACTTC. Its protein product is CASSQEGTSGEAQYF.

This chain joins TRBV3-1 and TRBJ2-6; D gene uncertain. V was clipped by 2 bases and J by 0 bases, with 11 bases between them. Germline V gene data show CDR1 as LGHDT and CDR2 as YNNKEL (reference sequence). The CDR3 sequence is 17 residues long. CDR3 in amino acids: CASSQTDGSSGANVLTF. In DNA form, the CDR3 reads TGTGCCAGCAGCCAAACTGACGGATCCTCTGGGGCCAACGTCCTGACTTTC.

V usage is TRBV6-4 and J usage is TRBJ1-1; D perhaps matches TRBD1 (5 bases). The germline CDR1 and CDR2 sequences are MRHNA and SNTAGT. This CDR3 contains 14 residues. V lost 2 bases and J 4 bases, leaving 11 bases between the germline ends. DNA of the CDR3: TGTGCCAGCAGTGACGATGGGGCGAGCACTGAAGCTTTCTTT. This encodes CASSDDGASTEAFF.

In its sample, this clonotype was seen a few times. The rearrangement uses TRBV6-6 and TRBJ2-7; D is ambiguous. The CDR3 has 13 residues. Trimming took 2 bases from V and 7 from J, leaving 12 bases between them. Germline loops: CDR1 MNHNY, CDR2 SVGAGI (reference sequence). The DNA for the CDR3 is TGTGCCAGCAGTTACGGGTCCTTCGGGGAGCAGTACTTC. Translation: CASSYGSFGEQYF.

This clonotype was detected ten times or more. The chain employs TRBV7-9 and TRBJ2-5, with D hard to call. The germline V and J ends were trimmed by 3 bases and 5 bases, with 10 bases remaining between them. Germline values: CDR1 SEHNR, CDR2 FQNEAQ (reference sequence). The CDR3 runs 13 residues. The CDR3 DNA is TGTGCCAGCAGCTTGGCGGTCTGGGAGACCCAGTACTTC. Protein sequence: CASSLAVWETQYF.

The CDR3 sequence: CASSPAVAGETQYF. The CDR3 DNA follows: TGTGCCAGCAGCCCAGCGGTGGCGGGGGAGACCCAGTACTTC. J is TRBJ2-5 and V is TRBV7-9; perhaps TRBD2 as D (6 bases). The CDR3 sequence is 14 residues long. Germline V gene lookup returns CDR1 SEHNR and CDR2 FQNEAQ (reference sequence). Trimming left V 5 bases short and J 5 bases short, with 15 bases between.

This clonotype was observed a single time. The rearrangement links TRBV11-1 to TRBJ2-7, with TRBD1 as a possible D gene (5 bases). The CDR3 spans 15 residues. Germline CDR1 reads SGHAT; CDR2 reads FQDESV (reference sequence). V was shortened by 3 bases and J by 2 bases, with 14 bases between the two germline ends. CDR3 sequence (DNA): TGTGCCAGCAGCTTGGGTAACAGGCAAACCTACGAGCAGTACTTC. As protein: CASSLGNRQTYEQYF.

Comments on this clonotype: This clone may be a read error of a much larger clone one base away. V gene TRBV15 combines with J gene TRBJ2-5, with 7 bases aligning to TRBD2. After removal of 8 bases from V and 5 bases from J, the junction contained 8 bases not matched to a gene. CDR3 size: 13 residues. Germline V gene sequence: CDR1 LNHNV, CDR2 YYDKDF (reference sequence). This CDR3 is CATGSGGQETQYF. The CDR3 DNA sequence: TGTGCCACCGGATCGGGAGGTCAGGAGACCCAGTACTTC.

As to this clonotype: The junction does not match germline at one end; this may be a read error. The chain uses TRBV10-3 and TRBJ2-3; D is unresolved. The CDR3 contains 13 residues. CDR1 and CDR2 from the germline V gene are ENHRY and SYGVKD. This CDR3 is CASSFSPTDTQYF. CDR3 DNA: TGTGCCAGCAGTTTTTCCCCGACAGATACGCAGTATTTT.

This clonotype came up a few times. The V and J genes are TRBV2 and TRBJ2-7, with 11 nucleotides matching TRBD2. The length of the CDR3 is 16 residues. CDR1 SNHLY and CDR2 FYNNEI come from the germline V gene. V was pared by 5 bases and J by 3 bases, with 9 bases of the junction left unmatched. The CDR3 region is CASSYSTSGNGYEQYF. CDR3 DNA sequence: TGTGCCAGCAGTTATTCGACTAGCGGGAATGGCTACGAGCAGTACTTC.

The chain employs TRBV10-3 and TRBJ1-5, with D perhaps TRBD1 (5 bases). The CDR3 is made up of 13 amino acids. Deletions cut 6 bases from V and 10 bases from J, with 16 bases between. Germline V CDR1 and CDR2: ENHRY, SYGVKD. The CDR3 DNA follows: TGTGCCATCAGCGGGGAGGGGAATTCACCCCAGCATTTT. This encodes CAISGEGNSPQHF.

This clonotype was seen ten or more times. The gene calls are TRBV19 and TRBJ2-5, with 12 bases fitting TRBD2. Trimming cost V 3 bases and J 5 bases; bases outside gene matches: 4. Germline CDR1 and CDR2: LNHDA and SQIVND (reference sequence). The CDR3 totals 15 residues. CDR3 DNA: TGTGCCAGTAGTATCCTAGCGGGGGGGCGCGAGACCCAGTACTTC. Protein product: CASSILAGGRETQYF. The variable domain in full, with the rest retrieved from reference TRBV19 and TRBJ2-5, is DGGITQSPKYLFRKEGQNVTLSCEQNLNHDAMYWYRQDPGQGLRLIYYSQIVNDFQKGDIAEGYSVSREKKESFPLTVTSAQKNPTAFYLCASSILAGGRETQYFGPGTRLLVL.

This clonotype occurred many times. This sequence joins TRBV7-9 and TRBJ1-2; no reliable D call. There are 15 residues in the CDR3. Germline V CDR1 and CDR2: SEHNR, FQNEAQ (reference sequence). The germline V and J ends were trimmed by 5 bases and 7 bases, with 20 bases remaining between them. The CDR3 region is CASSPPLRSSAGYTF. In DNA, the CDR3 is TGTGCCAGCAGCCCACCCCTTCGGTCTTCAGCTGGCTACACCTTC.

The chain has TRBV7-3 and TRBJ2-2, with D possibly being TRBD1 (5 bases). The germline V gene has CDR1 SGHTA and CDR2 FQGTGA. Trimming pared 8 bases from V and 6 bases from J, leaving 13 bases between. The CDR3 loop spans 13 amino acids. As DNA, the CDR3 is TGTGCCAGCTCAACAGGACATCCCGGGGAGCTGTTTTTT. This gives the protein CASSTGHPGELFF.

With respect to this clonotype: The junction departs from germline at one end; a sequencing error may be responsible. This chain links TRBV13 with TRBJ1-1; D unclear. Germline-derived CDR1 and CDR2 are PRHDT and FYEKMQ (reference sequence). This CDR3 comprises 14 residues. The CDR3 nucleotides are TGCGCCAGCAGCCACCCGACATTGAACACTGAAGCTTTCTTT. Translated, it gives CASSHPTLNTEAFF.

There are many counts of this clonotype. The J gene is TRBJ1-4, the V gene TRBV7-9; D uncertain. Germline V gene sequence: CDR1 SEHNR, CDR2 FQNEAQ (reference sequence). The CDR3 extends over 14 amino acids. The V end was cut by 4 bases, the J end by 6 bases, with 12 bases between. The CDR3 here is CASSWTNTDEKLFF. In nucleotides, the CDR3 is TGTGCCAGCAGCTGGACGAATACCGATGAAAAACTGTTTTTT.

On this clonotype itself: A much larger clone differs by one base, so this may be a read error. This chain connects TRBV10-2 to TRBJ2-7; 11 bases agree with TRBD1. The V gene end was trimmed by 4 bases and the J gene end by 4 bases; junction bases not matched to a gene: 6. Germline CDR1 and CDR2: WSHSY and SAAADI. The CDR3 covers 15 residues. The CDR3 region has the DNA TGCGCCAGCAGTGGGACTCGGGACAGGGGGTACGAGCAGTACTTC. Protein product: CASSGTRDRGYEQYF.

This clonotype was seen more than once but under ten times. This chain links TRBV30 with TRBJ1-6; no clear D. From germline, CDR1 is GTSNPN and CDR2 SVGIG (reference sequence). This CDR3 has 13 amino acids. Trimming pared 4 bases from V and 7 bases from J, leaving 11 bases between. The chain's CDR3 is CAWTIGGNSPLHF. The CDR3 nucleotides are TGTGCCTGGACCATAGGAGGCAATTCACCCCTCCACTTT. Drawing the rest from reference TRBV30 and TRBJ1-6, the complete variable domain is SQTIHQWPATLVQPVGSPLSLECTVEGTSNPNLYWYRQAAGRGLQLLFYSVGIGQISSEVPQNLSASRPQDRQFILSSKKLLLSDSGFYLCAWTIGGNSPLHFGNGTRLTVT.

This clonotype was detected many times. The V gene is TRBV7-9, the J gene TRBJ2-7; D remains ambiguous. The CDR3 has 12 amino acids. Germline CDR1 is SEHNR and CDR2 is FQNEAQ (reference sequence). V shed 5 bases and J shed 3 bases, with 8 bases lying between them. CDR3 sequence reads: CASSPLGYEQYF. CDR3 DNA: TGTGCCAGCAGCCCCCTTGGCTACGAGCAGTACTTC.

The V call is TRBV6-6, the J call TRBJ1-3, with D unclear. CDR3 length: 16 residues. Trimming pared 3 bases from V and 0 bases from J, leaving 12 bases between. Germline CDR1 is MNHNY and CDR2 is SVGAGI (reference sequence). In nucleotides, the CDR3 is TGTGCCAGCAGTTATGAGGGAGCGTACTCTGGAAACACCATATATTTT. Protein: CASSYEGAYSGNTIYF.

Of note for this clonotype: At one boundary the junction diverges from the germline segment, which might be a read error. CDR3 DNA: TGTGCCACCAGTGAACCAAGGGCAGGGGACGGTATGACCGGGGAGCTGTTTTTT. This codes for CATSEPRAGDGMTGELFF. The chain couples TRBV6-1 to TRBJ2-2; maybe TRBD1 (6 bases). The CDR3 is 18 residues long. CDR1 and CDR2 (germline): MNHNS, SASEGT.

The rearrangement uses TRBV2 and TRBJ1-5; D uncertain. Germline V gene lookup returns CDR1 SNHLY and CDR2 FYNNEI. This CDR3 contains 11 residues. Trimming pared 9 bases from V and 5 bases from J, leaving 8 bases between. The CDR3 sequence: CARGYDQPQHF. CDR3 coding DNA: TGTGCCAGGGGTTACGATCAGCCCCAGCATTTT.

This clonotype came up many times. The CDR3 DNA follows: TGTGCCACCGGGCGGGAGACCCAGTACTTC. Translation gives CATGRETQYF. This chain joins TRBV19 and TRBJ2-5; D unresolved. Trimming took 10 bases from V and 5 from J, leaving 8 bases between them. From germline, CDR1 is LNHDA and CDR2 SQIVND (reference sequence). This CDR3 is built from 10 residues.

V and J are TRBV29-1 and TRBJ2-7; tentatively, D is TRBD1 or TRBD2 (6 bases each). V was pared by 4 bases and J by 8 bases, with 27 bases between. From germline, CDR1 is SQVTM and CDR2 ANQGSEA. There are 16 residues in the CDR3. The CDR3 nucleotides read TGCAGCGTTGTGGAAGGCGGGGACACCGGATATTTGAAGCAGTACTTC. This encodes CSVVEGGDTGYLKQYF.

The rearrangement uses TRBV5-1 and TRBJ1-4; tentatively, D is TRBD1 (5 bases). The V gene lost 4 bases and the J gene lost 6 bases, with 16 bases spanning the gap. Germline loops: CDR1 SGHRS, CDR2 YFSETQ. The CDR3 is 15 amino acids. CDR3 region: CASSESGGSDEKLFF. DNA of the CDR3: TGCGCCAGCAGCGAGTCGGGGGGTTCGGATGAAAAACTGTTTTTT.